The T cell receptor beta chain under discussion was sequenced for a study of T cell repertoires in cytomegalovirus infection. This CDR3 region has 15 residues. V lost 4 bases, J lost 7 bases, and 12 bases stayed unmatched. Germline V lookup: CDR1 MGHRA, CDR2 YSYEKL. Via MiXCR, TCRdb re-called the reads, giving one row per CDR3 protein. The table has approximately 400,000 distinct CDR3 sequences, roughly a third seen once. Points on this clonotype: The CDR3 does not close with the conserved phenylalanine or tryptophan, likely indicating a read error.

The TCR originated in a human donor in good health (CMV status not recorded). Some clones in this sample may be carry-over from other donors' samples. Sequencing was done on a sample of PBMCs. The chain employs TRBV4-1 and TRBJ2-7, with 8 bases aligning to TRBD1. CDR3 nucleotides: TGCGCCAGCAGCCCGATCAGGGGGCCGCTGGGGGAGCAGTACTTA. Translated: CASSPIRGPLGEQYL.